This T cell receptor beta chain was found in a study of T cell responses to AZD1222 COVID-19 vaccine. Study-level information: Second doses that came at about 4 or about 12 weeks were put together.

The length of the CDR3 is 16 residues. Germline V gives CDR1 SGHTA, CDR2 FQGTGA. Trimming removed 2 bases from V and 2 bases from J, with 14 bases in between. Method: immunoSEQ multiplex PCR; TCRdb's copy keeps in-frame clones and lacks some. The profile shows about 180,000 clones, approximately 90% of them singletons. This sequence was found in an adult in good health. The chain employs TRBV7-3 and TRBJ2-3, with D possibly called TRBD1 or TRBD2 (5 bases each). The input for sequencing was peripheral blood, taken on day 0 of AZD1222 vaccination. This CDR3 reads CASSLDLGGSTDTQYF. The DNA of the CDR3 is TGTGCCAGCAGCTTAGATCTTGGGGGATCCACAGATACGCAGTATTTT. Filled out from reference TRBV7-3 and TRBJ2-3, the complete variable domain reads GAGVSQTPSNKVTEKGKYVELRCDPISGHTALYWYRQSLGQGPEFLIYFQGTGAADDSGLPNDRFFAVRPEGSVSTLKIQRTERGDSAVYLCASSLDLGGSTDTQYFGPGTRLTVL.